This entry features one T cell receptor beta chain sequence. Its antigen is not identified. Germline CDR1 and CDR2: SGHDN and FVKESK. This CDR3 spans 12 amino acids. The V end was cut by 2 bases, the J end by 6 bases, with 5 bases between. This entry comes from a study of OX40 agonist ivuxolimab in advanced cancers. Across the whole study: Under the entry rules, prior anti-PD-1, anti-PD-L1 or anti-CTLA-4 therapy was allowed, and approximately 36% had some. Three patients showed partial responses: one hepatocellular carcinoma and two cutaneous melanoma cases.

Points from the study as a whole: Antigen specificity was not determined for the expanded peripheral T cells.

Sequencing was performed with immunoSEQ multiplex PCR; in TCRdb, only in-frame clones are kept and a portion is missing. The table lists more than 45,000 clones, 80% to 90% of them singletons, with roughly an eighth in the top ten. The receptor's source is an adult with an advanced solid tumor such as melanoma, head and neck, liver or kidney cancer. The J gene is TRBJ2-1, the V gene TRBV14; D not certain. Sequenced material: CD4+ or CD8+ T cells sorted from blood, taken in a trial of the OX40 agonist ivuxolimab. The CDR3 DNA reads as TGTGCCAGCAGCCAATACAGCAATGAGCAGTTCTTC. Translation gives CASSQYSNEQFF.